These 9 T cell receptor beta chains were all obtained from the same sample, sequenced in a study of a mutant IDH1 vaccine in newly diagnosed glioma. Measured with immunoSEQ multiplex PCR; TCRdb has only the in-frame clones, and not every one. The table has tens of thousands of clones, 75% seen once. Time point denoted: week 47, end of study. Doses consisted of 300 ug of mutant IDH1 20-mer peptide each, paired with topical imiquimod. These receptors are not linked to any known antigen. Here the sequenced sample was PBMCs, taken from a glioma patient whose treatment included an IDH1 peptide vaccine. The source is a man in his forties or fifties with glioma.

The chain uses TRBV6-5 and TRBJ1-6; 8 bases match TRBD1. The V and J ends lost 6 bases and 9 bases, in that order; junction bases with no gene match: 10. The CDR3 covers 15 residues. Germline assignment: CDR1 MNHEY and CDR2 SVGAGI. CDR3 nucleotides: TGTGCCAGCAGCCCCTCGACAGGGGTCGGTTCACCCCTCCACTTT. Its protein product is CASSPSTGVGSPLHF.

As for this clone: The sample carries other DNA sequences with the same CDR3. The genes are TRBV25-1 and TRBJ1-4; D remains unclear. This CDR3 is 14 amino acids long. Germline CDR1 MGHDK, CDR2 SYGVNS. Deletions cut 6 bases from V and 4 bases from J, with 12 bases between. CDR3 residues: CASSRTGGNEKLFF. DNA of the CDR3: TGTGCCAGCAGCCGTACGGGTGGTAATGAAAAACTGTTTTTT.

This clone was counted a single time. CDR3 residues: CASSPRVTGASSYNEQFF. CDR3 bases: TGTGCCAGCAGCCCGCGTGTCACAGGAGCTAGCTCCTACAATGAGCAGTTCTTC. This chain connects TRBV14 to TRBJ2-1; the D gene is possibly TRBD1 (5 bases). Per the germline V gene, CDR1 is SGHDN and CDR2 is FVKESK. The V and J ends lost 4 bases and 0 bases respectively, with 19 bases between them. The CDR3 totals 18 residues.

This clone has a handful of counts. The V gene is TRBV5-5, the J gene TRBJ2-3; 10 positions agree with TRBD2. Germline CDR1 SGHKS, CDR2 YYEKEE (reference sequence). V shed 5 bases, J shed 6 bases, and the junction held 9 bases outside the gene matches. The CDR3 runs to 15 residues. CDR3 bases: TGTGCCAGCAGGACCTCAGCGGGAGGGGCCGATACGCAGTATTTT. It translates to CASRTSAGGADTQYF. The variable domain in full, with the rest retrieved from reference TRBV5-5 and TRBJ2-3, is DAGVTQSPTHLIKTRGQQVTLRCSPISGHKSVSWYQQVLGQGPQFIFQYYEKEERGRGNFPDRFSARQFPNYSSELNVNALLLGDSALYLCASRTSAGGADTQYFGPGTRLTVL.

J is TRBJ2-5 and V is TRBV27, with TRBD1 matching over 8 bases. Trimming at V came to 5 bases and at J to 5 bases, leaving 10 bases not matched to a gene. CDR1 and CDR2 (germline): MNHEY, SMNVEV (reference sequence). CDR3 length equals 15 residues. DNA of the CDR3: TGTGCCAGCAGTACCGGGACAGGCCGTAGGGAGACCCAGTACTTC. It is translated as CASSTGTGRRETQYF.

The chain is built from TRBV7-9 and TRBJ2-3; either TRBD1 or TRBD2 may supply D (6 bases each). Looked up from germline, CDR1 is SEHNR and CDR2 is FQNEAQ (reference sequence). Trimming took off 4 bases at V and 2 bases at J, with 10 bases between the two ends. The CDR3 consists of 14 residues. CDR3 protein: CASSSGDSTDTQYF. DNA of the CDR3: TGTGCCAGCAGCTCAGGGGACTCCACAGATACGCAGTATTTT.

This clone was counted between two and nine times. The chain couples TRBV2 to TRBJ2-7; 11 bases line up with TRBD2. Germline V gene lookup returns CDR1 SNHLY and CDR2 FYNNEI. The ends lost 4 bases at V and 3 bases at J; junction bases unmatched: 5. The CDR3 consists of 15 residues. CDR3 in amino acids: CASSARGTSGYEQYF. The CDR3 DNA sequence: TGTGCCAGCAGTGCTCGTGGGACTAGCGGCTACGAGCAGTACTTC. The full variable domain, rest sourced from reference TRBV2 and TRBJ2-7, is EPEVTQTPSHQVTQMGQEVILRCVPISNHLYFYWYRQILGQKVEFLVSFYNNEISEKSEIFDDQFSVERPDGSNFTLKIRSTKLEDSAMYFCASSARGTSGYEQYFGPGTRLTVT.

CDR3 amino acids: CASKAGQDHNQPQHF. The CDR3 nucleotides read TGTGCCAGCAAGGCGGGACAGGATCACAATCAGCCCCAGCATTTT. This chain uses TRBV27 with TRBJ1-5; TRBD1 agrees at 8 bases. V was pared by 7 bases and J by 3 bases, with 8 bases of the junction left unmatched. CDR3 length: 15 amino acids. Germline V gives CDR1 MNHEY, CDR2 SMNVEV (reference sequence).

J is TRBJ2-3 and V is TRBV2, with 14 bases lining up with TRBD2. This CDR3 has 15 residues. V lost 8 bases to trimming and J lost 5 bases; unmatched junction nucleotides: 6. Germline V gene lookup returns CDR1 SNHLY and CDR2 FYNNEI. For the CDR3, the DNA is TGTGCCAGCCACAGCGGACTAGCGGGAGGAGATACGCAGTATTTT. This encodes CASHSGLAGGDTQYF.